The source of this T cell receptor beta chain is a study of breast tumors, draining lymph nodes, adjacent tissues. The length of the CDR3 is 12 residues. CDR1 and CDR2 from the germline V gene are MDHEN and SYDVKM. The ends were cut back, 3 bases at V and 5 bases at J, with 5 bases in the middle. This clonotype was observed at least ten times. Its antigen is undetermined. One entry per CDR3 protein, called by TCRdb with MiXCR from the multiplex PCR reads. The sample has fewer than 7,500 distinct CDR3 sequences; roughly 44% are singletons. Whole-study findings and limits: Tumor repertoires ranked between lymph nodes and nontumor tissue in diversity, with V and J gene preferences. That most tumor T cells come from lymph nodes remained unproven. Data fit most tumor T cells coming from lymph node, expanding in tumor.

This clonotype originated in a female donor with breast cancer. Some clones in this sample may be carry-over from other donors' samples. Sequencing was carried out using tumor-adjacent breast tissue. V is TRBV28 and J is TRBJ1-5; no clear D. CDR3 DNA: TGTGCCAGCAGTTTTGGGTATCAGCCCCAGCATTTT. It is translated as CASSFGYQPQHF.